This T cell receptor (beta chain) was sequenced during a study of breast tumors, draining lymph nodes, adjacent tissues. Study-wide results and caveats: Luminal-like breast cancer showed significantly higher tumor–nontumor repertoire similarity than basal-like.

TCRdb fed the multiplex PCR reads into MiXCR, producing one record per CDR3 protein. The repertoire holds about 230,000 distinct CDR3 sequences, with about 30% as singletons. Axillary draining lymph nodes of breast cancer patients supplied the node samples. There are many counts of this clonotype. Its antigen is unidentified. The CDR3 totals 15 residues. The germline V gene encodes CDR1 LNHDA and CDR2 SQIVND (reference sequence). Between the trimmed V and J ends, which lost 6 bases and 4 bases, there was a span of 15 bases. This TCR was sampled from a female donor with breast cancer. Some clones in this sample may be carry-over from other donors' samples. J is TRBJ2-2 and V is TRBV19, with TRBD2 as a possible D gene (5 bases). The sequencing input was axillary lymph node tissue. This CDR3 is CASRKTLRGTGELFF. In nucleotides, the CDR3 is TGTGCCAGTAGAAAGACACTTCGGGGCACCGGGGAGCTGTTTTTT.